The table lists the clone carrying this T cell receptor beta chain with a few counts. What it binds is not known. This sample is part of a study of identical twins. With template switching, a universal primer site was added, and the cDNA carried unique molecular identifiers. One entry per CDR3 protein results from TCRdb running MiXCR on the 5' RACE reads. The sample carries approximately 300,000 distinct CDR3 sequences, roughly 10% recorded once. Study observations and caveats: The study found weaker excess twin sharing in beta out-of-frame sequences.

These data are also associated with another study on yellow fever vaccine responses in identical twins.

The origin of this receptor is a woman in her late teens or twenties in good health. Sequenced input: CD8+ T cells sorted from blood.

CDR3 bases: TGTGCCAGCAGCCAAGCCTTGGGCGAGACCCAGTACTTC. Residues: CASSQALGETQYF. J is TRBJ2-5 and V is TRBV4-2; D gene unclear. The CDR3 loop spans 13 amino acids. Between the trimmed V and J ends, which lost 1 base and 5 bases, there was a span of 8 bases. Germline V CDR1 and CDR2: LGHNA, YNFKEQ.